The clone carrying this T cell receptor beta chain was seen more than once but under ten times. The antigen remains undetermined. The data were taken from a study of graft-versus-host responses after intestinal transplantation. Study summary: Isolated intestinal, liver-intestinal, or multivisceral transplants had been given to the recipients.

The germline V gene encodes CDR1 MRHNA and CDR2 SNTAGT. V shed 5 bases, J shed 10 bases, and the junction held 7 bases outside the gene matches. The length of the CDR3 is 14 residues. The method was immunoSEQ multiplex PCR; TCRdb's version includes in-frame clones alone and lacks a portion of them. The sample lists about 73,000 clones, around 89% seen once, with less than 5% in the top ten. The chain couples TRBV6-4 to TRBJ1-6; TRBD1 matches at 8 bases. This specimen consisted of unstimulated CD8+ T cells sorted from spleen or lymph node cells, obtained before transplant. This receptor was obtained from a human donor who was the organ donor for an intestinal transplant. The CDR3 DNA follows: TGTGCCAGCAGTTACGGACAGGGACAATCACCCCTCCACTTT. Translation gives CASSYGQGQSPLHF.